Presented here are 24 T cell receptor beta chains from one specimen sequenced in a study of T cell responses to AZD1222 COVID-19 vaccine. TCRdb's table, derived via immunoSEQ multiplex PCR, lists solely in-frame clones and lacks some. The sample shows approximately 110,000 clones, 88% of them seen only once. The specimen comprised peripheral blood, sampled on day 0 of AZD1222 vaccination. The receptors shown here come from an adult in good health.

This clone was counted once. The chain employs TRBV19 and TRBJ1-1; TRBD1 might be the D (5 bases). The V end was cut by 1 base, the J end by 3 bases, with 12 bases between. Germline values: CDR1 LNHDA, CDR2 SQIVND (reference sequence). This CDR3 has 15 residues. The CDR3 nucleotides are TGTGCCAGTAGTATAGGACGGGGGAAGGACACTGAAGCTTTCTTT. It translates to CASSIGRGKDTEAFF.

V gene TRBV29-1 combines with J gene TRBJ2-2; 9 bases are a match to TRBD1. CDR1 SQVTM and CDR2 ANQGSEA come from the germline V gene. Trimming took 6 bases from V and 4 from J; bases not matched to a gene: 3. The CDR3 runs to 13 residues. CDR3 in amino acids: CSVQGAGTGELFF. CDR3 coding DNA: TGCAGCGTACAGGGGGCGGGCACCGGGGAGCTGTTTTTT.

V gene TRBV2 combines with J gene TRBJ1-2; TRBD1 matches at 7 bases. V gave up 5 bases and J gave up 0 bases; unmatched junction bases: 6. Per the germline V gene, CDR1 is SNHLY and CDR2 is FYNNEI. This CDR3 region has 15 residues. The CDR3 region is CASSLRQGANYGYTF. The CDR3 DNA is TGTGCCAGCAGTCTAAGACAGGGAGCTAACTATGGCTACACCTTC.

The CDR3 nucleotides are TGCGCCAGCAGCTTAGCAGGGGGCGCGGGGAACACTAATGAAAAACTGTTTTTT. Residues: CASSLAGGAGNTNEKLFF. This chain joins TRBV5-1 and TRBJ1-4, with 8 positions matching TRBD1. The CDR3 has 18 residues. V was pared by 2 bases and J by 2 bases, with 11 bases of the junction left unmatched. Germline CDR1 and CDR2: SGHRS and YFSETQ.

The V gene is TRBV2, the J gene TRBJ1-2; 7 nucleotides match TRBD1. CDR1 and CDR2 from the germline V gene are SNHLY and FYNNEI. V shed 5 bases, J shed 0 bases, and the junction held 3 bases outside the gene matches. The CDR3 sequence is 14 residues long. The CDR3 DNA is TGTGCCAGCAGTTCGGACAGGTCTAACTATGGCTACACCTTC. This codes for CASSSDRSNYGYTF. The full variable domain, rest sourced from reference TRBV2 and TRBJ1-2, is EPEVTQTPSHQVTQMGQEVILRCVPISNHLYFYWYRQILGQKVEFLVSFYNNEISEKSEIFDDQFSVERPDGSNFTLKIRSTKLEDSAMYFCASSSDRSNYGYTFGSGTRLTVV.

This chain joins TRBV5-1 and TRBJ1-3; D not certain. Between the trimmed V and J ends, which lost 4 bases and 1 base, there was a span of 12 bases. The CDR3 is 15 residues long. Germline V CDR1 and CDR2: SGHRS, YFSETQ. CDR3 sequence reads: CASSPTPFSGNTIYF. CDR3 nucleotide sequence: TGCGCCAGCAGCCCGACACCGTTTTCTGGAAACACCATATATTTT.

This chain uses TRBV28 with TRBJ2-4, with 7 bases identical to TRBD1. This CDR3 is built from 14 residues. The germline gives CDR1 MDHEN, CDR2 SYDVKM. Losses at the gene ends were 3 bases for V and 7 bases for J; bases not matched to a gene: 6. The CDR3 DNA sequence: TGTGCCAGCAGTTTTGAGACAGGGTTTAACATTCAGTACTTC. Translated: CASSFETGFNIQYF.

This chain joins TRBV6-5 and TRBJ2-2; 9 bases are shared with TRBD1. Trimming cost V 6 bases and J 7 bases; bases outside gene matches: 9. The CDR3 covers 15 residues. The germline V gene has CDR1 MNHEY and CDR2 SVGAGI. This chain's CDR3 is CASRDGTGRVGELFF. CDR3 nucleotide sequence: TGTGCCAGCAGGGACGGGACAGGGAGGGTCGGGGAGCTGTTTTTT.

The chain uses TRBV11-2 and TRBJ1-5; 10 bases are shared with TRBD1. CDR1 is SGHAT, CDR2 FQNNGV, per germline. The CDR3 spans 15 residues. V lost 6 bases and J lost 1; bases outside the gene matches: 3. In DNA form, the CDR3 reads TGTGCCAGCAGTCGGGACAGGGGAAGCAATCAGCCCCAGCATTTT. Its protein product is CASSRDRGSNQPQHF. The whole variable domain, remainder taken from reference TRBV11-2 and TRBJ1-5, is EAGVAQSPRYKIIEKRQSVAFWCNPISGHATLYWYQQILGQGPKLLIQFQNNGVVDDSQLPKDRFSAERLKGVDSTLKIQPAKLEDSAVYLCASSRDRGSNQPQHFGDGTRLSIL.

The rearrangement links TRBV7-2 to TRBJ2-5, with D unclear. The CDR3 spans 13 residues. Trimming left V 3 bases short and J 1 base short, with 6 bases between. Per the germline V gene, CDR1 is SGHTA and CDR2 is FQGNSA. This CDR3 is CASSFAAQETQYF. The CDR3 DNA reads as TGTGCCAGCAGCTTCGCCGCCCAAGAGACCCAGTACTTC.

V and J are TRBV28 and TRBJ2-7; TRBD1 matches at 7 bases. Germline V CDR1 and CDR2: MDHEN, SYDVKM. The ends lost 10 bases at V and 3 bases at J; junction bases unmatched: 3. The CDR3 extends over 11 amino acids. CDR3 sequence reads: CATDRDYEQYF. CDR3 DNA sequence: TGTGCCACCGACAGGGACTACGAGCAGTACTTC.

The DNA for the CDR3 is TGTGCCACCAGTGCCGGGGACAGGGAAGGAAACACCATATATTTT. Its translation is CATSAGDREGNTIYF. This chain joins TRBV24-1 and TRBJ1-3; 9 bases are shared with TRBD1. The CDR3 is made up of 15 amino acids. V was pared by 5 bases and J by 4 bases, with 5 bases of the junction left unmatched. Germline CDR1 KGHDR, CDR2 SFDVKD.

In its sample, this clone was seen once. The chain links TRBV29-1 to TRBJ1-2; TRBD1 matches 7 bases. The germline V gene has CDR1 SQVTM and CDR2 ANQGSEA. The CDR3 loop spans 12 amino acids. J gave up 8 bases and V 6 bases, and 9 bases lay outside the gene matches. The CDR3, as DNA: TGCAGCGTCGAAACAGGGGAATGGGGCTACACCTTC. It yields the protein CSVETGEWGYTF.

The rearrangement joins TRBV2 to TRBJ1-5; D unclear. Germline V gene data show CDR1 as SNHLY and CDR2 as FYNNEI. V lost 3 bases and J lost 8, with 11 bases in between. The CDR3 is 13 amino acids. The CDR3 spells CASSEGPGEPQHF. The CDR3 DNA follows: TGTGCCAGCAGTGAGGGTCCTGGGGAGCCCCAGCATTTT.

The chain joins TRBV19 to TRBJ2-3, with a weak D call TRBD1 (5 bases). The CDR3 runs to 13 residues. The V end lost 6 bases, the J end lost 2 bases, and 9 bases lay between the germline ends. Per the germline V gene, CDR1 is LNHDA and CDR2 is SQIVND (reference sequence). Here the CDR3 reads CASSDRSTDTQYF. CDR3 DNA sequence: TGTGCCAGTAGCGACAGATCCACAGATACGCAGTATTTT.

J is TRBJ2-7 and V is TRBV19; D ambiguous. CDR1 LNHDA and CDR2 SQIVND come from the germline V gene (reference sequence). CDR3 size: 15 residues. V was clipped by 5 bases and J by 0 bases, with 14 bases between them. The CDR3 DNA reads TGTGCCAGTAGTCGGCGCGGCTTGGACTCCTACGAGCAGTACTTC. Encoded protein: CASSRRGLDSYEQYF.

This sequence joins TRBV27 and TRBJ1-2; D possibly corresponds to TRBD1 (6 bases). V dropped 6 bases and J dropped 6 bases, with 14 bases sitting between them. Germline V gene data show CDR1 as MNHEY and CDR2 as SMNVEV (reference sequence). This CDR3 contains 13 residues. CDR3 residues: CASSKGGRDGYTF. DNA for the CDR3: TGTGCCAGCAGCAAAGGGGGGAGGGATGGCTACACCTTC.

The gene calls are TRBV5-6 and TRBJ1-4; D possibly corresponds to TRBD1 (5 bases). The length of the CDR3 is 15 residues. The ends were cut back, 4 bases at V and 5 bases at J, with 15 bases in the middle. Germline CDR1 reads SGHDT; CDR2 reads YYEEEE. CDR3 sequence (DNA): TGTGCCAGCAGCACCTTGACAGCAGGCAATGAAAAACTGTTTTTT. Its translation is CASSTLTAGNEKLFF.

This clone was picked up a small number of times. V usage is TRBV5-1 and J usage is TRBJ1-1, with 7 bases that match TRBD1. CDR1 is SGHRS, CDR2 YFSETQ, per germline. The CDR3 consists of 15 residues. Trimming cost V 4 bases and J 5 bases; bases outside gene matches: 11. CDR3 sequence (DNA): TGCGCCAGCAGCAGCCTTGGAGGGGGCAATACTGAAGCTTTCTTT. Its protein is CASSSLGGGNTEAFF.

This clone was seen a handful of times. CDR3 amino acids: CASSQSYGQDSPLHF. In DNA, the CDR3 is TGCGCCAGCAGCCAATCGTACGGACAGGATTCACCCCTCCACTTT. The V gene is TRBV4-3, the J gene TRBJ1-6; 7 nucleotides agree with TRBD1. V lost 2 bases to trimming and J lost 8 bases; unmatched junction nucleotides: 6. Per the germline V gene, CDR1 is LGHNA and CDR2 is YSLEER. The CDR3 length is 15 residues.

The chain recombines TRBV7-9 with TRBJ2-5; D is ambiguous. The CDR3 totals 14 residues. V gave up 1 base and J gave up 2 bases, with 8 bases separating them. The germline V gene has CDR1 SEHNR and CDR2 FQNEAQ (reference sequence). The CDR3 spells CASSLGTVQETQYF. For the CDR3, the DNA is TGTGCCAGCAGCTTAGGGACGGTACAAGAGACCCAGTACTTC.

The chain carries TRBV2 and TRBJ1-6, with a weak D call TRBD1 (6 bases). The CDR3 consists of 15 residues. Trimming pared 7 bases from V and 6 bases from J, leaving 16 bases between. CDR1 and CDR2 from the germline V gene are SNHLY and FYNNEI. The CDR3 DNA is TGTGCCAGCAAATTGGAGCAGGGGAGTAATTCACCCCTCCACTTT. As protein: CASKLEQGSNSPLHF.

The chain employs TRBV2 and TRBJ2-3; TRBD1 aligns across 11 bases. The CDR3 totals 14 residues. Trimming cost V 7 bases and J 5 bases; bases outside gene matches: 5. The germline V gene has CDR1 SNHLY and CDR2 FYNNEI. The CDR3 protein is CASTGQGEGDTQYF. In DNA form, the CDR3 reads TGTGCCAGCACGGGACAGGGGGAGGGAGATACGCAGTATTTT.

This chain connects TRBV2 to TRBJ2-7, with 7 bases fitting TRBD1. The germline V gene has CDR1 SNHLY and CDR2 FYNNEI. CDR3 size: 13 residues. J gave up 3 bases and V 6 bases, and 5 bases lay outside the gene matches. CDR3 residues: CASSRGQFYEQYF. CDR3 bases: TGTGCCAGCAGCCGGGGACAGTTCTACGAGCAGTACTTC.